These T cell receptor beta chains were read from a single sample in a study of blood T cell repertoires in COVID-19. The method was immunoSEQ multiplex PCR; TCRdb's version includes in-frame clones alone and lacks a portion of them. This table has roughly 270,000 clones, roughly 85% appearing once. Sequenced material: PBMCs or T cells enriched from blood (not recorded which). Every receptor here comes from a woman aged 45-60 years who had recovered from COVID-19. The CDR3 runs from the conserved cysteine through the conserved F or W. The order of the fields is V gene, clone size, J gene, D gene, CDR3 DNA, CDR3 protein. A D gene is named only where the DNA matches it firmly. Not all rows give a size; the values are once, few, many and, for expanded clones, a class.

v_call: TRBV11-3
clone_size: once
j_call: TRBJ1-5
d_call: -
cdr3_nt: TGTGCCAGCAGCTTAGGGGGGCGCAGGGCGGCTCAGCCCCAGCATTTT
cdr3_aa: CASSLGGRRAAQPQHF

v_call: TRBV27
clone_size: -
j_call: TRBJ1-5
d_call: -
cdr3_nt: TGTGCCAGCAGTTTATGGGCAGGGAAGAGTCAGCCCCAGCATTTT
cdr3_aa: CASSLWAGKSQPQHF

v_call: TRBV21-1
clone_size: -
j_call: TRBJ1-1
d_call: -
cdr3_nt: TGTGCCAGCAGCAGGTCAGGGGGCTGGACTGAAGCTTTCTTT
cdr3_aa: CASSRSGGWTEAFF

v_call: TRBV18
clone_size: once
j_call: TRBJ2-5
d_call: TRBD1
cdr3_nt: TGTGCCAGCTCAAACTCCGGGACAGGGTTCCAAGAGACCCAGTACTTC
cdr3_aa: CASSNSGTGFQETQYF

v_call: TRBV5-1
clone_size: -
j_call: TRBJ2-1
d_call: TRBD2
cdr3_nt: TGCGCCAGCAGAAAGAGCGGGAGTCCCTACAATGAGCAGTTCTTC
cdr3_aa: CASRKSGSPYNEQFF

v_call: TRBV19
clone_size: -
j_call: TRBJ1-2
d_call: -
cdr3_nt: TGTGCCAGTACCCCCGGATGGGGGCTATATGGCTACACCTTC
cdr3_aa: CASTPGWGLYGYTF

v_call: TRBV10-1
clone_size: -
j_call: TRBJ1-1
d_call: -
cdr3_nt: TGCGCCAGCAGTGAGTCAGGGAGAGACACTGAAGCTTTCTTT
cdr3_aa: CASSESGRDTEAFF

v_call: TRBV19
clone_size: -
j_call: TRBJ2-7
d_call: TRBD1
cdr3_nt: TGTGCCAGTAGTCGGTCGGACAGGGCGGGCGAGCAGTACTTC
cdr3_aa: CASSRSDRAGEQYF

v_call: TRBV19
clone_size: -
j_call: TRBJ1-2
d_call: TRBD1
cdr3_nt: TGTGCCAGTAGTACTACCGGGACAGGCTTCGGCTACACCTTC
cdr3_aa: CASSTTGTGFGYTF

v_call: TRBV20-1
clone_size: few
j_call: TRBJ1-4
d_call: -
cdr3_nt: TGCAGTGCTAGTCTTGCAACTAATGAAAAACTGTTTTTT
cdr3_aa: CSASLATNEKLFF

v_call: TRBV19
clone_size: -
j_call: TRBJ1-3
d_call: TRBD1
cdr3_nt: TGTGCCAGTAGTCGGTCCGGACAGGGGGTGTCTGGAAACACCATATATTTT
cdr3_aa: CASSRSGQGVSGNTIYF

v_call: TRBV19
clone_size: few
j_call: TRBJ1-1
d_call: -
cdr3_nt: TGTGCCAGTAAAAGGCAGGGACACCCAAACACTGAAGCTTTCTTT
cdr3_aa: CASKRQGHPNTEAFF

v_call: TRBV27
clone_size: -
j_call: TRBJ1-3
d_call: TRBD1
cdr3_nt: TGTGCCAGCAGGACAGGGGCACACTCTGGAAACACCATATATTTT
cdr3_aa: CASRTGAHSGNTIYF

v_call: TRBV7-2
clone_size: -
j_call: TRBJ2-1
d_call: TRBD2
cdr3_nt: TGTGCCAGCAGCTTAGCGGCTAACATGGGCGGGAGCTCCTACAATGAGCAGTTCTTC
cdr3_aa: CASSLAANMGGSSYNEQFF

v_call: TRBV11-2
clone_size: -
j_call: TRBJ2-1
d_call: TRBD2
cdr3_nt: TGTGCCAGCAGCTTCCGATTAGCGGGAGTTTGGTCCAATGAGCAGTTCTTC
cdr3_aa: CASSFRLAGVWSNEQFF

v_call: TRBV6-1
clone_size: once
j_call: TRBJ2-7
d_call: TRBD1
cdr3_nt: TGTGCCAGCAGTGAGATACAGGGGACCGAGCAGTACTTC
cdr3_aa: CASSEIQGTEQYF

v_call: TRBV9
clone_size: -
j_call: TRBJ1-2
d_call: -
cdr3_nt: TGTGCCAGCAGCGTAGGAGGAGACAGTGGCTACACCTTC
cdr3_aa: CASSVGGDSGYTF

v_call: TRBV7-6
clone_size: -
j_call: TRBJ2-1
d_call: TRBD2
cdr3_nt: TGTGCCAGCAGCTTATTGGGTGGGAGGGCCGCTGCCAATGAGCAGTTCTTC
cdr3_aa: CASSLLGGRAAANEQFF

v_call: TRBV18
clone_size: -
j_call: TRBJ1-2
d_call: -
cdr3_nt: TGTGCCAGCTCAACCGGAACCAGTTGGGGAAAAGGGGAAAGGGGCTACACCTTC
cdr3_aa: CASSTGTSWGKGERGYTF

v_call: TRBV10-1
clone_size: -
j_call: TRBJ1-1
d_call: TRBD1
cdr3_nt: TGCGCCAGCAGTGCCGAGACAGGGGTCACTGAAGCTTTCTTT
cdr3_aa: CASSAETGVTEAFF

v_call: TRBV6-4
clone_size: -
j_call: TRBJ2-3
d_call: TRBD2
cdr3_nt: TGTGCCAGCAGTGACTCGGGACTAGCAGTAGATACGCAGTATTTT
cdr3_aa: CASSDSGLAVDTQYF

v_call: TRBV4-1
clone_size: -
j_call: TRBJ2-2
d_call: -
cdr3_nt: TGCGCCAGCAGCCCAGCGGGCCGGACCGGGGAGCTGTTTTTT
cdr3_aa: CASSPAGRTGELFF

v_call: TRBV6-1
clone_size: once
j_call: TRBJ1-4
d_call: TRBD1
cdr3_nt: TGTGCCAGCAGTGAACCGGGACAGGGTCTGACTAATGAAAAACTGTTTTTT
cdr3_aa: CASSEPGQGLTNEKLFF

v_call: TRBV7-2
clone_size: -
j_call: TRBJ2-5
d_call: TRBD2
cdr3_nt: TGTGCCAGCAATTTGGGACTAGCGGGAGGAGAGACCCAGTACTTC
cdr3_aa: CASNLGLAGGETQYF

v_call: TRBV3-1/TRBV3-2
clone_size: -
j_call: TRBJ1-6
d_call: -
cdr3_nt: TGTGCCAGCAGCCCTCCGGGGAGCTCCTATAATTCACCCCTCCACTTT
cdr3_aa: CASSPPGSSYNSPLHF

v_call: TRBV6-5
clone_size: -
j_call: TRBJ1-5
d_call: -
cdr3_nt: TGTGCCAGCAGTTACGCCACAGGGTTCAATCAGCCCCAGCATTTT
cdr3_aa: CASSYATGFNQPQHF

v_call: TRBV13
clone_size: -
j_call: TRBJ2-3
d_call: -
cdr3_nt: TGTGCCAGCAGCTCAATAGCGGAGGACGGGGCAGATACGCAGTATTTT
cdr3_aa: CASSSIAEDGADTQYF

v_call: TRBV9
clone_size: -
j_call: TRBJ2-3
d_call: TRBD2
cdr3_nt: TGTGCCAGCAGGGGGGGGAGCACAGATACGCAGTATTTT
cdr3_aa: CASRGGSTDTQYF

v_call: TRBV12-3/TRBV12-4
clone_size: once
j_call: TRBJ2-7
d_call: -
cdr3_nt: TGTGCCAGCTCTGGTGACAGAAGTTACGAGCAGTACTTC
cdr3_aa: CASSGDRSYEQYF

v_call: TRBV19
clone_size: -
j_call: TRBJ1-1
d_call: -
cdr3_nt: TGTGCCAGTAGTATAGACTCTCGACAGGAGAACACTGAAGCTTTCTTT
cdr3_aa: CASSIDSRQENTEAFF

v_call: TRBV19
clone_size: -
j_call: TRBJ2-7
d_call: TRBD1
cdr3_nt: TGTGCCAGTAGTGGCACCGGGACAGGGCCCGAGCAGTACTTC
cdr3_aa: CASSGTGTGPEQYF

v_call: TRBV19
clone_size: once
j_call: TRBJ2-3
d_call: -
cdr3_nt: TGTGCCAGTAGTCTATCTCGCACAGATACGCAGTATTTT
cdr3_aa: CASSLSRTDTQYF

v_call: TRBV18
clone_size: -
j_call: TRBJ2-7
d_call: TRBD2
cdr3_nt: TGTGCCAGCTCACCAAGCGGGAAATTCTACGAGCAGTACTTC
cdr3_aa: CASSPSGKFYEQYF

v_call: TRBV3-1/TRBV3-2
clone_size: -
j_call: TRBJ1-2
d_call: -
cdr3_nt: TGTGCCAGCAGCCATACAACCGGGTCCCGATATGGCTACACCTTC
cdr3_aa: CASSHTTGSRYGYTF

v_call: TRBV4-1
clone_size: -
j_call: TRBJ2-3
d_call: -
cdr3_nt: TGCGCCAGCAGCCAAGTAAGCACAGATACGCAGTATTTT
cdr3_aa: CASSQVSTDTQYF

v_call: TRBV2
clone_size: many
j_call: TRBJ1-2
d_call: -
cdr3_nt: TGTGCCAGCAGTGCCAGCGGGTATGGCTACACCTTC
cdr3_aa: CASSASGYGYTF

v_call: TRBV19
clone_size: -
j_call: TRBJ1-1
d_call: -
cdr3_nt: TGTGCCAGTAGTATGGGTACAGGGAACACTGAAGCTTTCTTT
cdr3_aa: CASSMGTGNTEAFF

v_call: TRBV14
clone_size: -
j_call: TRBJ2-7
d_call: TRBD2
cdr3_nt: TGTGCCAGCAGCCAGGGACTAGCGGGCTCCTACGAGCAGTACTTC
cdr3_aa: CASSQGLAGSYEQYF

v_call: TRBV28
clone_size: -
j_call: TRBJ1-2
d_call: TRBD1
cdr3_nt: TGTGCCAGCAGCCCCCCGGACAGGGGGCTCGGCTACACCTTC
cdr3_aa: CASSPPDRGLGYTF

v_call: TRBV19
clone_size: -
j_call: TRBJ2-5
d_call: TRBD2
cdr3_nt: TGTGCCAGTAGTCGAGGCCGGACTAGCGGGCGCCAAGAGACCCAGTACTTC
cdr3_aa: CASSRGRTSGRQETQYF

v_call: TRBV11-2
clone_size: -
j_call: TRBJ1-4
d_call: -
cdr3_nt: TGTGCCAGCAGCTTAGATACCAGGCTTTATGAAAAACTGTTTTTT
cdr3_aa: CASSLDTRLYEKLFF

v_call: TRBV9
clone_size: -
j_call: TRBJ2-3
d_call: -
cdr3_nt: TGTGCCAGCAGCGTAGCTCCGGGCACAGATACGCAGTATTTT
cdr3_aa: CASSVAPGTDTQYF

v_call: TRBV2
clone_size: -
j_call: TRBJ2-4
d_call: TRBD1
cdr3_nt: TGTGCCAGCAGGGGACAGGGTTTAAACATTCAGTACTTC
cdr3_aa: CASRGQGLNIQYF

v_call: TRBV7-9
clone_size: -
j_call: TRBJ1-4
d_call: TRBD1
cdr3_nt: TGTGCCAGCAGCTACCCCCGACAGGGGACTAATGAAAAACTGTTTTTT
cdr3_aa: CASSYPRQGTNEKLFF

v_call: TRBV19
clone_size: -
j_call: TRBJ2-3
d_call: TRBD1
cdr3_nt: TGTGCCAGTAGTATGAGACAGGGGGCAATTGCAGATACGCAGTATTTT
cdr3_aa: CASSMRQGAIADTQYF

v_call: TRBV28
clone_size: -
j_call: TRBJ1-1
d_call: -
cdr3_nt: TGTGCCAGCAGTTTTGGGGGCAACATGAACACTGAAGCTTTCTTT
cdr3_aa: CASSFGGNMNTEAFF

v_call: TRBV20-1
clone_size: once
j_call: TRBJ2-5
d_call: TRBD2
cdr3_nt: TGCAGTGCTAGTCCCCAGGGACTAGCGGGAGATGGGACCCAGTACTTC
cdr3_aa: CSASPQGLAGDGTQYF

v_call: TRBV10-1
clone_size: -
j_call: TRBJ2-3
d_call: TRBD2
cdr3_nt: TGCGCCAGCAGTGAGGCGGGGGGCACAGATACGCAGTATTTT
cdr3_aa: CASSEAGGTDTQYF

v_call: TRBV7-9
clone_size: -
j_call: TRBJ2-3
d_call: -
cdr3_nt: TGTGCCAGCAGCCCCGACATGCTGGATACGCAGTATTTT
cdr3_aa: CASSPDMLDTQYF

v_call: TRBV5-1
clone_size: -
j_call: TRBJ1-3
d_call: -
cdr3_nt: TGCGCCAGCAGCTTGGACGGCTCTGGAAACACCATATATTTT
cdr3_aa: CASSLDGSGNTIYF

v_call: TRBV5-4
clone_size: -
j_call: TRBJ2-3
d_call: -
cdr3_nt: TGTGCCAGCAGCGGGGACATAGATACGCAGTATTTT
cdr3_aa: CASSGDIDTQYF

v_call: TRBV5-1
clone_size: -
j_call: TRBJ1-1
d_call: -
cdr3_nt: TGCGCCAGCAGCTCTCATGGCAGGAACACTGAAGCTTTCTTT
cdr3_aa: CASSSHGRNTEAFF

v_call: TRBV6-5
clone_size: -
j_call: TRBJ1-1
d_call: TRBD1
cdr3_nt: TGTGCCAGCCAACAGGGGGCTTCCCCTGAAGCTTTCTTT
cdr3_aa: CASQQGASPEAFF

v_call: TRBV30
clone_size: -
j_call: TRBJ1-4
d_call: TRBD1
cdr3_nt: TGTGCCTGGACCCATGACAGGGGGCATGAAAAACTGTTTTTT
cdr3_aa: CAWTHDRGHEKLFF

v_call: TRBV14
clone_size: -
j_call: TRBJ2-1
d_call: -
cdr3_nt: TGTGCCAGCAGCCGGTACCGGACGCGGGACAATGAGCAGTTCTTC
cdr3_aa: CASSRYRTRDNEQFF

v_call: TRBV19
clone_size: -
j_call: TRBJ1-1
d_call: -
cdr3_nt: TGTGCCAGTATCATCGGGGGGCGACGGAGGGAAGCTTTCTTT
cdr3_aa: CASIIGGRRREAFF